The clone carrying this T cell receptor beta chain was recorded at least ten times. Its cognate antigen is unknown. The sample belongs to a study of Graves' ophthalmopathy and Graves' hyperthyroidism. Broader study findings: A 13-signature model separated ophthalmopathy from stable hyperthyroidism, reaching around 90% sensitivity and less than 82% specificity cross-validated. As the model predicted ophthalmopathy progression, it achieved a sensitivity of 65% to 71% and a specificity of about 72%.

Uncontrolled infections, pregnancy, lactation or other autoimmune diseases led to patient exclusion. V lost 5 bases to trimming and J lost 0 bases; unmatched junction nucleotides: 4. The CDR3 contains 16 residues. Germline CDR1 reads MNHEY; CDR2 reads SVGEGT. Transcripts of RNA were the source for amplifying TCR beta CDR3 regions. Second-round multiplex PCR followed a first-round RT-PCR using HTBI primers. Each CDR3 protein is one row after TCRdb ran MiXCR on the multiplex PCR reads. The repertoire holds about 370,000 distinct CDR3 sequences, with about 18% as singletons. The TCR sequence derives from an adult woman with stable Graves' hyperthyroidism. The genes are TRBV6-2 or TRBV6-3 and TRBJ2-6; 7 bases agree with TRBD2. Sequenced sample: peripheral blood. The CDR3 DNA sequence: TGTGCCAGCAGTCGAGGACTAGACTCTGGGGCCAACGTCCTGACTTTC. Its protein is CASSRGLDSGANVLTF.